The next 3 T cell receptor beta chains were all read from a single sample in a study of blood T cell repertoires in COVID-19 (TCRdb year 2020). The protocol used for the library was the immunoSEQ multiplex PCR assay. TCRdb limited this immuneACCESS table to in-frame rearrangements with V and J called. A share of clones is missing; checked studies link under half to unresolved V genes, and the rest is unexplained. This sample has 150,000 to 200,000 clones in its table, and roughly 88% of those were observed once. Around 9.5% of the sample is held by the ten biggest clonotypes. Sequenced sample: peripheral blood. All receptors come from a woman of 80 years or more with acute or convalescent COVID-19.

This clone was seen only a few times. Written as DNA, the CDR3 is TGTGCCAGCAGTTATATACTCGGGAATCAGCCCCAGCATTTT. Amino acid sequence: CASSYILGNQPQHF. The chain has TRBV6-2 or TRBV6-3 and TRBJ1-5; D gene ambiguous. The CDR3 has 14 amino acids. V lost 3 bases to trimming and J lost 4 bases, with 10 bases between them. Germline CDR1 and CDR2: MNHEY and SVGEGT.

The rearrangement links TRBV6-1 to TRBJ1-4, with a possible D match to TRBD1 (5 bases). V was trimmed by 0 bases and J by 2 bases, leaving 19 bases between them. This CDR3 region has 19 residues. CDR1 MNHNS and CDR2 SASEGT come from the germline V gene. The CDR3 region has the DNA TGTGCCAGCAGTGAAGCGCTTCTGGGAAGGGGTGCTACTAATGAAAAACTGTTTTTT. Its protein product is CASSEALLGRGATNEKLFF.

The genes are TRBV7-9 and TRBJ1-6; a possible D gene is TRBD1 (5 bases). The V and J ends lost 3 bases and 7 bases respectively, with 10 bases between them. The CDR3 extends over 14 amino acids. The germline V gene encodes CDR1 SEHNR and CDR2 FQNEAQ (reference sequence). CDR3 in amino acids: CASSFQGGNSPLHF. The CDR3 DNA sequence: TGTGCCAGCAGCTTTCAGGGCGGCAATTCACCCCTCCACTTT.